Given below is one T cell receptor beta chain in context. Its target is unknown. The germline V gene has CDR1 MNHEY and CDR2 SVGAGI. V was pared by 4 bases and J by 3 bases, with 10 bases between. The CDR3 has 14 amino acids. The sample is drawn from a study of cytomegalovirus exposure and HLA in healthy donors. About the research overall: The approximately 120 validation repertoires were reported in a later analysis to have been generated on the same platform as the roughly 680 first-cohort repertoires.

The table came from immunoSEQ multiplex PCR; TCRdb's copy has only in-frame clones and leaves some out. The table includes 95,000 to 150,000 clones, 94% detected once. Study-level points and caveats: Most TCR sequences showed up rarely, but some public TCRs showed up in many donors. According to a subsequent analysis, TCR clusters from the first cohort were inclined to appear together in the 120 or so validation repertoires.

The V call is TRBV6-5, the J call TRBJ2-1; a weak D match, TRBD2 (6 bases). Source material: PBMCs. The TCR comes from a woman aged 18-30 years in good health and CMV-seronegative. The CDR3 DNA reads as TGTGCCAGCAGTTGGAGGGACCTCTACAATGAGCAGTTCTTC. The encoded protein is CASSWRDLYNEQFF.